The next 23 T cell receptor beta chains were all read from a single sample in a study of blood T cell repertoires in COVID-19. Profiling relied on immunoSEQ multiplex PCR, and the TCRdb table lists in-frame clones only, not all of them. The sample lists 290,000 or so clones, around 87% occurring once. The sequenced sample consisted of peripheral blood. The receptors stem from a man aged 70 or older with acute or convalescent COVID-19.

The genes are TRBV5-1 and TRBJ2-3; D possibly corresponds to TRBD2 (6 bases). V lost 0 bases to trimming and J lost 2 bases, with 10 bases between them. The CDR3 sequence is 15 residues long. CDR1 is SGHRS and CDR2 is YFSETQ in the germline V gene. CDR3 amino acids: CASSLAGGDTDTQYF. The CDR3 DNA follows: TGCGCCAGCAGCTTGGCCGGGGGAGACACAGATACGCAGTATTTT.

The chain carries TRBV5-1 and TRBJ2-7; 7 bases map to TRBD1. Germline lookup yields CDR1 SGHRS and CDR2 YFSETQ. Trimming took 1 base from V and 6 from J; bases not matched to a gene: 7. The CDR3 loop spans 14 amino acids. CDR3 residues: CASSLLQGIPEQYF. The DNA for the CDR3 is TGCGCCAGCAGCTTGTTACAGGGGATACCCGAGCAGTACTTC.

J is TRBJ2-2 and V is TRBV4-1; TRBD2 is a possible D gene (7 bases). Trimming took 1 base from V and 4 from J, leaving 16 bases between them. The CDR3 covers 17 residues. The germline gives CDR1 MGHRA, CDR2 YSYEKL. Here the CDR3 DNA reads TGCGCCAGCAGCCAAGGTTTAGGGGGAGGGTTCACCGGGGAGCTGTTTTTT. As protein: CASSQGLGGGFTGELFF.

This clone was detected only once. The chain has TRBV6-5 and TRBJ2-5, with D perhaps TRBD2 (6 bases). Germline V lookup: CDR1 MNHEY, CDR2 SVGAGI. The CDR3 has 14 amino acids. The V end lost 1 base, the J end lost 4 bases, and 10 bases lay between the germline ends. In DNA form, the CDR3 reads TGTGCCAGCAGTTACTTGGGAGCGGGAGAGACCCAGTACTTC. The encoded protein is CASSYLGAGETQYF.

This rearrangement joins TRBV2 to TRBJ1-4; D unresolved. Trimming shortened V by 6 bases and J by 4 bases, and 9 bases separated the two germline ends. CDR1 is SNHLY and CDR2 is FYNNEI in the germline V gene. The CDR3 runs 13 residues. CDR3 nucleotides: TGTGCCAGCAGGACAACGAGTAATGAAAAACTGTTTTTT. This codes for CASRTTSNEKLFF. Filled out from reference TRBV2 and TRBJ1-4, the complete variable domain reads EPEVTQTPSHQVTQMGQEVILRCVPISNHLYFYWYRQILGQKVEFLVSFYNNEISEKSEIFDDQFSVERPDGSNFTLKIRSTKLEDSAMYFCASRTTSNEKLFFGSGTQLSVL.

The gene calls are TRBV6-5 and TRBJ1-1; D is unclear. The CDR3 length is 14 residues. Germline CDR1 MNHEY, CDR2 SVGAGI. V lost 7 bases and J 3 bases, leaving 15 bases between the germline ends. The CDR3 DNA sequence: TGTGCCAGCAATTCGGTAGGGAGGTACACTGAAGCTTTCTTT. Translating it yields CASNSVGRYTEAFF.

The rearrangement uses TRBV7-2 and TRBJ2-7; 8 bases map to TRBD2. CDR3 length equals 15 residues. V was pared by 5 bases and J by 3 bases, with 9 bases of the junction left unmatched. Germline V CDR1 and CDR2: SGHTA, FQGNSA. The CDR3 spells CASSPRASGLYEQYF. The CDR3 DNA is TGTGCCAGCAGCCCCCGGGCTAGCGGGCTCTACGAGCAGTACTTC.

The V call is TRBV28, the J call TRBJ2-5, with D possibly TRBD1 on 6 matching bases. Trimming pared 7 bases from V and 5 bases from J, leaving 17 bases between. CDR1 is MDHEN and CDR2 is SYDVKM in the germline V gene. There are 14 residues in the CDR3. The CDR3 DNA sequence: TGTGCCAGCACCGAACCGACAGGACGGGAGACCCAGTACTTC. It codes for CASTEPTGRETQYF.

This clone was picked up one time. This rearrangement joins TRBV25-1 to TRBJ2-5, with TRBD1 identical over 8 bases. This CDR3 has 13 amino acids. Per the germline V gene, CDR1 is MGHDK and CDR2 is SYGVNS. J gave up 2 bases and V 8 bases, and 4 bases lay outside the gene matches. CDR3 in DNA: TGTGCCAGCCGGCGACAGGGGCAAGAGACCCAGTACTTC. As protein: CASRRQGQETQYF.

The rearrangement links TRBV5-1 to TRBJ2-1; 11 bases agree with TRBD2. Germline CDR1 is SGHRS and CDR2 is YFSETQ. CDR3 size: 15 residues. Trimming took 4 bases from V and 4 from J; bases not matched to a gene: 4. The CDR3 loop is CASSPGLAEYNEQFF. The CDR3 DNA is TGCGCCAGCAGCCCGGGACTAGCGGAGTACAATGAGCAGTTCTTC.

The sample holds one count of this clone. This same CDR3 is encoded by further DNA sequences in the sample. The CDR3 DNA follows: TGTGCCAGCAGTTTATCAGGTTACGAGCAGTACTTC. Translated, it gives CASSLSGYEQYF. V usage is TRBV28 and J usage is TRBJ2-7; D call uncertain. Germline V CDR1 and CDR2: MDHEN, SYDVKM. This CDR3 is 12 amino acids long. V was pared by 1 base and J by 4 bases, with 5 bases between.

The CDR3: CASSYQGGISYEQYF. In DNA form, the CDR3 reads TGTGCCAGCAGTTACCAGGGCGGAATCTCCTACGAGCAGTACTTC. V usage is TRBV6-6 and J usage is TRBJ2-7; D perhaps matches TRBD1 (5 bases). This CDR3 region has 15 residues. Trimming removed 2 bases at V and 0 bases at J, with 11 bases between. In germline, CDR1 is MNHNY, CDR2 SVGAGI (reference sequence).

V usage is TRBV20-1 and J usage is TRBJ1-1, with D perhaps matching TRBD1 (5 bases). CDR1 is DFQATT, CDR2 SNEGSKA, per germline (reference sequence). This CDR3 spans 14 amino acids. The ends were cut back, 3 bases at V and 1 base at J, with 12 bases in the middle. CDR3: CSASDKQGNTEAFF. DNA of the CDR3: TGCAGTGCTAGTGACAAGCAGGGGAACACTGAAGCTTTCTTT.

The table lists this clone with a few counts. The rearrangement links TRBV5-1 to TRBJ1-2, with TRBD1 matching over 7 bases. Germline V gives CDR1 SGHRS, CDR2 YFSETQ. The CDR3 is 17 amino acids. V was pared by 3 bases and J by 1 base, with 12 bases of the junction left unmatched. The CDR3 bases are TGCGCCAGCAGCTCCCGGGACAGCGAAGACCATAACTATGGCTACACCTTC. It translates to CASSSRDSEDHNYGYTF.

This clone was counted a few times. This chain connects TRBV7-2 to TRBJ2-5, with TRBD1 matching 9 bases. This CDR3 is built from 15 residues. Germline lookup yields CDR1 SGHTA and CDR2 FQGNSA. V was clipped by 1 base and J by 4 bases; unmatched bases: 4. This chain's CDR3 is CASSLDRGRPETQYF. CDR3 DNA: TGTGCCAGCAGCTTAGACAGGGGGCGCCCAGAGACCCAGTACTTC.

This chain links TRBV15 with TRBJ2-1, with TRBD2 identical over 7 bases. CDR3 length: 15 residues. The ends lost 1 base at V and 3 bases at J; junction bases unmatched: 3. CDR1 is LNHNV and CDR2 is YYDKDF in the germline V gene (reference sequence). DNA of the CDR3: TGTGCCACCAGCAGAGGGGGGGAGGGCTACAATGAGCAGTTCTTC. It translates to CATSRGGEGYNEQFF.

The DNA for the CDR3 is TGTGCCAGCAGTGAATTACAGGGGCCTCCGTACAATGAGCAGTTCTTC. Its protein is CASSELQGPPYNEQFF. The V and J genes are TRBV25-1 and TRBJ2-1; 7 nucleotides agree with TRBD1. Germline trimming cut 1 base from V and 4 bases from J; bases unmatched to any gene: 7. The CDR3 loop spans 16 amino acids. Germline CDR1 MGHDK, CDR2 SYGVNS.

The chain joins TRBV7-9 to TRBJ2-5; D gene ambiguous. This CDR3 contains 13 residues. Trimming stripped 2 bases from V and 5 bases from J, with 9 bases between. Germline V CDR1 and CDR2: SEHNR, FQNEAQ (reference sequence). DNA for the CDR3: TGTGCCAGCAGCTTATCAAGGAGTGAGACCCAGTACTTC. Amino acids: CASSLSRSETQYF.

The chain is built from TRBV28 and TRBJ2-5, with TRBD1 matching 7 bases. Germline-derived CDR1 and CDR2 are MDHEN and SYDVKM. The CDR3 loop spans 14 amino acids. Germline trimming cut 4 bases from V and 3 bases from J; bases unmatched to any gene: 5. CDR3 bases: TGTGCCAGCAGTTCCGGGGACAGCGAAGAGACCCAGTACTTC. This sequence encodes CASSSGDSEETQYF.

This clone was counted once. This sequence joins TRBV5-1 and TRBJ2-5, with D maybe TRBD1 (5 bases). The germline V gene encodes CDR1 SGHRS and CDR2 YFSETQ. Trimming cost V 7 bases and J 4 bases, with 20 bases left between them. This CDR3 has 15 amino acids. As DNA, the CDR3 is TGCGCCAGCGGACAAGACGTACCCTTTGGAGAGACCCAGTACTTC. This translates into CASGQDVPFGETQYF.

The rearrangement joins TRBV4-3 to TRBJ1-6; D is undetermined. The germline V gene has CDR1 LGHNA and CDR2 YSLEER. This CDR3 has 15 residues. Trimming left V 3 bases short and J 4 bases short, with 10 bases between. The CDR3, as DNA: TGCGCCAGCAGCCAGGGGAGTCCTTATAATTCACCCCTCCACTTT. Its translation: CASSQGSPYNSPLHF.

This rearrangement joins TRBV28 to TRBJ1-1; D possibly corresponds to TRBD1 (6 bases). The V gene lost 4 bases and the J gene lost 5 bases, with 17 bases spanning the gap. The length of the CDR3 is 15 residues. The V gene's germline CDR1 is MDHEN and CDR2 SYDVKM. The CDR3 is CASSSLQGGGTEAFF. CDR3 sequence (DNA): TGTGCCAGCAGTTCCCTACAGGGAGGGGGGACTGAAGCTTTCTTT.

The rearrangement joins TRBV28 to TRBJ1-1, with D maybe TRBD1 (5 bases). Trimming shortened V by 4 bases and J by 4 bases, and 10 bases separated the two germline ends. This CDR3 is 13 amino acids long. Germline CDR1 and CDR2: MDHEN and SYDVKM. The CDR3: CASSSLQATEAFF. In DNA form, the CDR3 reads TGTGCCAGCAGTTCGCTACAGGCCACTGAAGCTTTCTTT.